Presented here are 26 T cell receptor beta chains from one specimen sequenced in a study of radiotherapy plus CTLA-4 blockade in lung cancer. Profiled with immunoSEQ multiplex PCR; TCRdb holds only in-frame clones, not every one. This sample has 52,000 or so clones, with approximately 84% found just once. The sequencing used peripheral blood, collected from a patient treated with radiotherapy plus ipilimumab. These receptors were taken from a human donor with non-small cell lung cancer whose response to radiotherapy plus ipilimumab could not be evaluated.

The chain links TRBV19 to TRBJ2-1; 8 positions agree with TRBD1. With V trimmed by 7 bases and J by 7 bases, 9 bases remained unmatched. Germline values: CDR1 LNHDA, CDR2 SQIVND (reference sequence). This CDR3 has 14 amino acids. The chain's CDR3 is CASKLGTGLNEQFF. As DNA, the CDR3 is TGTGCCAGTAAACTCGGGACAGGCTTGAATGAGCAGTTCTTC.

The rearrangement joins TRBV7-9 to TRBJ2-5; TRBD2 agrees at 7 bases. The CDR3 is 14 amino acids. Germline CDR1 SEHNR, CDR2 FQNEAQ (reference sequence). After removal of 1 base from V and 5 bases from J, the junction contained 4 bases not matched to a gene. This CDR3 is CASSLVTSDETQYF. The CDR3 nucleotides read TGTGCCAGCAGCTTAGTCACTAGCGATGAGACCCAGTACTTC. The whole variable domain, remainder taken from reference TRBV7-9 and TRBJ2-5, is DTGVSQNPRHKITKRGQNVTFRCDPISEHNRLYWYRQTLGQGPEFLTYFQNEAQLEKSRLLSDRFSAERPKGSFSTLEIQRTEQGDSAMYLCASSLVTSDETQYFGPGTRLLVL.

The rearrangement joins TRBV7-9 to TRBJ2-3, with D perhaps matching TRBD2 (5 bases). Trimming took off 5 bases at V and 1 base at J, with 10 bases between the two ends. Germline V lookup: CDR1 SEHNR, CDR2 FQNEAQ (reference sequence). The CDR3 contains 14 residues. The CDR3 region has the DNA TGTGCCAGCAGCCCCAATAGCGGCACAGATACGCAGTATTTT. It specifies CASSPNSGTDTQYF.

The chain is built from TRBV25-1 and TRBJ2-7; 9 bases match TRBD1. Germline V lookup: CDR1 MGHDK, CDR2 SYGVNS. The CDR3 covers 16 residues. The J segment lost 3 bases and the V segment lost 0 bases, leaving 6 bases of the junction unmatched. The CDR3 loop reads CASSEYFPGQGYEQYF. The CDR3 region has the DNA TGTGCCAGCAGTGAATATTTCCCGGGACAGGGCTACGAGCAGTACTTC.

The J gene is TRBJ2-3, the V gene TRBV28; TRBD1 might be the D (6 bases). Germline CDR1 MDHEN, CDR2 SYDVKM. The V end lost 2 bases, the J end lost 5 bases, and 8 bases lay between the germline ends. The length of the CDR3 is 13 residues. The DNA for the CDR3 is TGTGCCAGCAGTTTACCCAGGGGAGATACGCAGTATTTT. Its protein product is CASSLPRGDTQYF.

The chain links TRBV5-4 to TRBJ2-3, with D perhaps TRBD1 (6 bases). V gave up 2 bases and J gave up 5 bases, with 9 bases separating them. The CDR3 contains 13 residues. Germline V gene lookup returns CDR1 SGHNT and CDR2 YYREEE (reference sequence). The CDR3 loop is CASSLQGGDTQYF. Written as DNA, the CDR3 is TGTGCCAGCAGCTTACAGGGCGGAGATACGCAGTATTTT.

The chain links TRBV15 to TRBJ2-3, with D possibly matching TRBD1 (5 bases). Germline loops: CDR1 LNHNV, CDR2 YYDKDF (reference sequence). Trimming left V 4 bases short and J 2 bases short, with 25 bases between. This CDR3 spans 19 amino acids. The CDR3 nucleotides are TGTGCCACCAGCAAGGAAGGGGTGGGCCTGGGAAGGGTCACAGATACGCAGTATTTT. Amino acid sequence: CATSKEGVGLGRVTDTQYF.

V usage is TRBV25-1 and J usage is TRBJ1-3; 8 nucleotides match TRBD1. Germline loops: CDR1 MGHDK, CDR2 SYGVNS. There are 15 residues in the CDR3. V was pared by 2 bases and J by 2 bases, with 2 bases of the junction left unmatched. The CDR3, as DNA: TGTGCCAGCAGTGAAGGGACAGGCCCTGGAAACACCATATATTTT. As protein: CASSEGTGPGNTIYF.

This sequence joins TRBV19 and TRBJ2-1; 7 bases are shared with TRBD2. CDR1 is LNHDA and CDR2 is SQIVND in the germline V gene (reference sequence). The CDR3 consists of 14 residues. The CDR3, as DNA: TGTGTCCTTCAACCCGGTCTAGCGGAAAATGAGCAGTTCTTC. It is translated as CVLQPGLAENEQFF.

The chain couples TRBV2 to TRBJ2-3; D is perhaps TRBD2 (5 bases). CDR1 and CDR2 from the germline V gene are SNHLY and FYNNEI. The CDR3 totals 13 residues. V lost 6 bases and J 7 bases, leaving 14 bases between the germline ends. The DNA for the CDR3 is TGTGCCAGCAGGGCAGTCCCGGGATATACGCAGTATTTT. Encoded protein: CASRAVPGYTQYF.

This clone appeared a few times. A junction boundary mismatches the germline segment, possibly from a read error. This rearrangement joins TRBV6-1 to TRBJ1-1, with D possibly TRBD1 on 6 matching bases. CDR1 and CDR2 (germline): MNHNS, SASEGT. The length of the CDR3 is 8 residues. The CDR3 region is CASRGGAF. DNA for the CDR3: TGTGCCAGCAGGGGGGGGGCCTTT.

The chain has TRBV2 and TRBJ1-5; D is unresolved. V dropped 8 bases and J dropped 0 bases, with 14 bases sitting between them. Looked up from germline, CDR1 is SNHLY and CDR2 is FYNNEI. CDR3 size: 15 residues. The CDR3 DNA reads TGTGCCAGCGGAGGGCAGCAAAATAGCAATCAGCCCCAGCATTTT. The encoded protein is CASGGQQNSNQPQHF.

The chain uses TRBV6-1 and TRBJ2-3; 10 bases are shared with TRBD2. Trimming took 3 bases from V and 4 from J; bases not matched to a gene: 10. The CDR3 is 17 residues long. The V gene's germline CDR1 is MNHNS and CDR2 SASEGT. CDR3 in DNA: TGTGCCAGCAGTGAGACCCCCCTAGCGGGAGAGGCAGATACGCAGTATTTT. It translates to CASSETPLAGEADTQYF.

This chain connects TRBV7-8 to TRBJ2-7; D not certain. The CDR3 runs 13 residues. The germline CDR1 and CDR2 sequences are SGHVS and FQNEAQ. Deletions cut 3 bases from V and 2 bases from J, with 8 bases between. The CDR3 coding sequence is TGTGCCAGCAGCTTTCGAACGGCCTACGAGCAGTACTTC. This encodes CASSFRTAYEQYF.

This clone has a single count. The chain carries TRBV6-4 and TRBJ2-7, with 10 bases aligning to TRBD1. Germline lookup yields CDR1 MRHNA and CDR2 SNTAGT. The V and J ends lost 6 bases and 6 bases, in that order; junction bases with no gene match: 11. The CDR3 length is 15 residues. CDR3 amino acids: CASRNFRDRGPEQYF. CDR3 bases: TGTGCCAGCAGGAACTTCCGGGACAGGGGTCCCGAGCAGTACTTC.

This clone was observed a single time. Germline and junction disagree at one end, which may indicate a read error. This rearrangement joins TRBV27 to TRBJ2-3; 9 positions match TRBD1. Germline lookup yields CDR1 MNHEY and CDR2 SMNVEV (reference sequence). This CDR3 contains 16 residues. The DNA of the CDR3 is TGTGCCAGCAGTTTATCGGGACAGGGAACCACAGATACACAGTATTTT. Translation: CASSLSGQGTTDTQYF.

CDR3 nucleotides: TGTGCCAGCAGCTTAGATATCAGGTCCTCCTATGGCTACACCTTC. Translation gives CASSLDIRSSYGYTF. The chain joins TRBV11-2 to TRBJ1-2; D is undetermined. Germline V gene data show CDR1 as SGHAT and CDR2 as FQNNGV. V was trimmed by 0 bases and J by 4 bases, leaving 12 bases between them. The CDR3 runs to 15 residues.

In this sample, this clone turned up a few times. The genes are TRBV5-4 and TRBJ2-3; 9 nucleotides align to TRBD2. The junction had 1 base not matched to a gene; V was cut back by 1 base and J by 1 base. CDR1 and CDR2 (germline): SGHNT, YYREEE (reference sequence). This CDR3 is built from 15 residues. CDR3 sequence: CASSLPSGGTDTQYF. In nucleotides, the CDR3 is TGTGCCAGCAGCTTGCCTAGCGGGGGCACAGATACGCAGTATTTT.

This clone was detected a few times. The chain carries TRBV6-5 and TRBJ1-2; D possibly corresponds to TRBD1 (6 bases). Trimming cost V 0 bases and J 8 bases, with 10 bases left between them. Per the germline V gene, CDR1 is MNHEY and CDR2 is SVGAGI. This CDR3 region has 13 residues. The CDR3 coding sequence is TGTGCCAGCAGTTACTCGAATGGGGGCGGCTACACCTTC. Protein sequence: CASSYSNGGGYTF.

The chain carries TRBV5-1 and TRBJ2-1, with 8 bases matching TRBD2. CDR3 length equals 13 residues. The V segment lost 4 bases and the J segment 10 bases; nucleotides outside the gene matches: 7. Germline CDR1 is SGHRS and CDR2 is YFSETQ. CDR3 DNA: TGCGCCAGCAGCGAGCCGGGAGGGATGGAGCAGTTCTTC. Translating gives CASSEPGGMEQFF.

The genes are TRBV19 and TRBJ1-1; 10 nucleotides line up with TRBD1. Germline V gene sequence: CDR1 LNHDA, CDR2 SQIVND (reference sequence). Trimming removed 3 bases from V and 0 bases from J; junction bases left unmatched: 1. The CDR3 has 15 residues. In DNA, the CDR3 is TGTGCCAGTAGTATGGGGACAGGGGTGAACACTGAAGCTTTCTTT. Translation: CASSMGTGVNTEAFF. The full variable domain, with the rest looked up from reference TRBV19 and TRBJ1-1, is DGGITQSPKYLFRKEGQNVTLSCEQNLNHDAMYWYRQDPGQGLRLIYYSQIVNDFQKGDIAEGYSVSREKKESFPLTVTSAQKNPTAFYLCASSMGTGVNTEAFFGQGTRLTVV.

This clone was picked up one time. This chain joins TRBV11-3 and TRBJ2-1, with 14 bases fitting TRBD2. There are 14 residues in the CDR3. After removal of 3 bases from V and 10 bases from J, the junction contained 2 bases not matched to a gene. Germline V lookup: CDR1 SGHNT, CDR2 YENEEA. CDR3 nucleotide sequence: TGTGCCAGCAGCTTGGGACTAGCGGGGGCGGAGCAGTTCTTC. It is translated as CASSLGLAGAEQFF.

This CDR3 reads CASTLPTGFEQYF. CDR3 DNA sequence: TGTGCCAGCACCCTTCCGACAGGTTTCGAGCAGTACTTC. V is TRBV28 and J is TRBJ2-7; TRBD1 might be the D (6 bases). With 7 bases removed from V and 6 bases from J, the gap between germline ends came to 16 bases. The germline gives CDR1 MDHEN, CDR2 SYDVKM. This CDR3 comprises 13 residues. Variable domain in full (rest from reference TRBV28 and TRBJ2-7): DVKVTQSSRYLVKRTGEKVFLECVQDMDHENMFWYRQDPGLGLRLIYFSYDVKMKEKGDIPEGYSVSREKKERFSLILESASTNQTSMYLCASTLPTGFEQYFGPGTRLTVT.

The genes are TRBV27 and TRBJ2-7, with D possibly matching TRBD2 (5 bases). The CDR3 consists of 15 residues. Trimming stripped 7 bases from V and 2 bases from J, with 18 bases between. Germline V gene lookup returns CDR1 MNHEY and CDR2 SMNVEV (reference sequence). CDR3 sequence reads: CASNGGYGGTYEQYF. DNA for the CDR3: TGTGCCAGCAATGGAGGCTATGGCGGAACCTACGAGCAGTACTTC.

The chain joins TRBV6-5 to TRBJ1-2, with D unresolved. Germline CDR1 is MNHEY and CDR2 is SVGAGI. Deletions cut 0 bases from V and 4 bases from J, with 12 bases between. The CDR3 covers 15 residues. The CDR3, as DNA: TGTGCCAGCAGTTACTCTGCGGCAGTGCTCTATGGCTACACCTTC. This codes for CASSYSAAVLYGYTF.

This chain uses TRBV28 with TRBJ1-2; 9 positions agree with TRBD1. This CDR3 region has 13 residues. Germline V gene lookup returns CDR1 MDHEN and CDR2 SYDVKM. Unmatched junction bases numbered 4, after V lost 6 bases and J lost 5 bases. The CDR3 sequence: CASSQGQGYGYTF. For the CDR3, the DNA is TGTGCCAGCAGCCAGGGACAGGGTTATGGCTACACCTTC.